One and the same sample provided the 27 T cell receptor beta chains below, sequenced in a study of T cell responses to AZD1222 COVID-19 vaccine. Repertoires were generated with immunoSEQ multiplex PCR, while TCRdb's copy carries only in-frame clones and drops some. Here the sample spans about 97,000 clones, about 89% being singletons. Sample: peripheral blood, taken on day 0 of AZD1222 vaccination. The receptors originated from an adult in good health.

The chain couples TRBV5-4 to TRBJ2-4; 8 nucleotides align to TRBD2. CDR1 SGHNT and CDR2 YYREEE come from the germline V gene (reference sequence). The CDR3 has 14 amino acids. The J segment lost 5 bases and the V segment lost 1 base, leaving 2 bases of the junction unmatched. CDR3 in amino acids: CASSLFGGENIQYF. The CDR3 DNA reads as TGTGCCAGCAGCTTGTTCGGGGGGGAAAACATTCAGTACTTC. The full variable domain, completed using reference TRBV5-4 and TRBJ2-4, is ETGVTQSPTHLIKTRGQQVTLRCSSQSGHNTVSWYQQALGQGPQFIFQYYREEENGRGNFPPRFSGLQFPNYSSELNVNALELDDSALYLCASSLFGGENIQYFGAGTRLSVL.

The chain employs TRBV5-6 and TRBJ1-3; 8 bases fit TRBD1. The CDR3 spans 14 residues. CDR1 is SGHDT and CDR2 is YYEEEE in the germline V gene. With 7 bases clipped from V and 4 bases from J, the junction kept 7 bases outside the gene matches. The CDR3: CASAGGLAGNTIYF. CDR3 nucleotides: TGTGCCAGCGCAGGGGGCCTGGCGGGAAACACCATATATTTT.

The chain couples TRBV21-1 to TRBJ2-2; the D call in the table, TRBD2, was not verified against the DNA. TRBV21-1 is a known pseudogene. The CDR3 is 19 amino acids. CDR3 coding DNA: TGTGCCAGCAGCAAAAACGGGACTAGCGGGAGCGGCGGCACCGGGGAGCTGTTTTTT. Translation: CASSKNGTSGSGGTGELFF.

The chain is built from TRBV9 and TRBJ2-1, with D possibly matching TRBD2 (6 bases). The V gene's germline CDR1 is SGDLS and CDR2 YYNGEE. This CDR3 has 13 amino acids. Trimming took 0 bases from V and 7 from J, leaving 8 bases between them. Written as DNA, the CDR3 is TGTGCCAGCAGCGTAGCCGGACTAAATGAGCAGTTCTTC. Amino acids: CASSVAGLNEQFF.

DNA of the CDR3: TGTGCCAGCAGCCCAAATGATGGGACAGGGTTTCGAGAGACCCAGTACTTC. This gives the protein CASSPNDGTGFRETQYF. This chain uses TRBV5-4 with TRBJ2-5, with 9 bases identical to TRBD1. V shed 4 bases, J shed 4 bases, and the junction held 14 bases outside the gene matches. The CDR3 has 17 residues. The germline gives CDR1 SGHNT, CDR2 YYREEE (reference sequence).

This clone has just one count. The V and J genes are TRBV28 and TRBJ1-2; D is unclear. This CDR3 comprises 18 residues. V gave up 3 bases and J gave up 4 bases, with 24 bases separating them. Per the germline V gene, CDR1 is MDHEN and CDR2 is SYDVKM. Here the CDR3 DNA reads TGTGCCAGCAGTTTCCCTTTGGGATTTGGCGCTTGGGGCTATGGCTACACCTTC. Translation: CASSFPLGFGAWGYGYTF.

The gene calls are TRBV28 and TRBJ1-2, with no clear D. V was pared by 6 bases and J by 5 bases, with 16 bases between. The CDR3 loop spans 14 amino acids. The germline CDR1 and CDR2 sequences are MDHEN and SYDVKM. The chain's CDR3 is CASSSGRLGYGYTF. CDR3 nucleotide sequence: TGTGCCAGCAGCTCCGGACGGTTGGGATATGGCTACACCTTC.

CDR3 protein: CASSGRETQYF. CDR3 nucleotide sequence: TGTGCCAGCAGTGGCCGAGAGACCCAGTACTTC. V and J are TRBV6-6 and TRBJ2-5; D gene uncertain. Germline V gene sequence: CDR1 MNHNY, CDR2 SVGAGI (reference sequence). CDR3 size: 11 residues. Trimming shortened V by 5 bases and J by 4 bases, and 5 bases separated the two germline ends.

This clone was recorded only once. The gene calls are TRBV15 and TRBJ2-1; possibly TRBD2 for D (6 bases). From germline, CDR1 is LNHNV and CDR2 YYDKDF (reference sequence). CDR3 length equals 15 residues. V lost 6 bases and J lost 4, with 16 bases in between. For the CDR3, the DNA is TGTGCCACCAGAAAAGGGCTAGGAGGGTACAATGAGCAGTTCTTC. This translates into CATRKGLGGYNEQFF.

The V call is TRBV9, the J call TRBJ2-1; TRBD2 matches at 9 bases. Germline CDR1 is SGDLS and CDR2 is YYNGEE. V lost 4 bases to trimming and J lost 1 base; unmatched junction nucleotides: 9. The CDR3 runs 17 residues. The CDR3 DNA is TGTGCCAGCAGCCCTGGGGCTAGCGGGGTGTCCTACAATGAGCAGTTCTTC. This sequence encodes CASSPGASGVSYNEQFF.

This clone was observed a single time. The rearrangement links TRBV7-6 to TRBJ2-2; 8 bases map to TRBD2. With 4 bases clipped from V and 4 bases from J, the junction kept 11 bases outside the gene matches. The CDR3 is 17 amino acids. The germline gives CDR1 SGHVS, CDR2 FNYEAQ. The CDR3 loop is CASSSSRGGISTGELFF. The CDR3 DNA is TGTGCCAGCAGCTCATCCCGGGGGGGCATTAGCACCGGGGAGCTGTTTTTT.

V and J are TRBV6-5 and TRBJ1-5; D uncertain. The V gene lost 9 bases and the J gene lost 1 base, with 10 bases spanning the gap. The germline gives CDR1 MNHEY, CDR2 SVGAGI. The CDR3 extends over 13 amino acids. The CDR3 coding sequence is TGTGCCAGTAACGGTGGGAGCAATCAGCCCCAGCATTTT. Protein product: CASNGGSNQPQHF.

The rearrangement joins TRBV6-2 or TRBV6-3 to TRBJ1-1, with D possibly TRBD1 on 6 matching bases. Germline CDR1 and CDR2: MNHEY and SVGEGT. Trimming took 5 bases from V and 6 from J, leaving 13 bases between them. The CDR3 extends over 13 amino acids. The CDR3 nucleotides are TGTGCCAGCAGTAGGGGGAGGCTGGCTGAAGCTTTCTTT. Its protein product is CASSRGRLAEAFF.

V gene TRBV6-5 combines with J gene TRBJ2-1; 10 positions agree with TRBD1. The CDR3 totals 14 residues. The V gene's germline CDR1 is MNHEY and CDR2 SVGAGI. V was pared by 5 bases and J by 5 bases, with 3 bases of the junction left unmatched. In nucleotides, the CDR3 is TGTGCCAGCAGTCCCGGGACAGGGGACAATGAGCAGTTCTTC. It is translated as CASSPGTGDNEQFF.

This clone showed up just a few times. In nucleotides, the CDR3 is TGTGCCAGCAGATTCCCTAGCGGGAGCGGCGAGCAGTACTTC. Translation: CASRFPSGSGEQYF. This chain joins TRBV27 and TRBJ2-7, with 10 positions matching TRBD2. With V trimmed by 6 bases and J by 6 bases, 8 bases remained unmatched. The CDR3 loop spans 14 amino acids. Germline V gene data show CDR1 as MNHEY and CDR2 as SMNVEV (reference sequence).

This chain uses TRBV19 with TRBJ1-3, with D tentatively TRBD1 (6 bases). Trimming left V 6 bases short and J 0 bases short, with 15 bases between. Germline assignment: CDR1 LNHDA and CDR2 SQIVND (reference sequence). The CDR3 is made up of 16 amino acids. CDR3: CASSAGESSSGNTIYF. CDR3 coding DNA: TGTGCCAGTAGCGCAGGGGAGTCGAGCTCTGGAAACACCATATATTTT. Full variable domain (missing parts from reference TRBV19 and TRBJ1-3): DGGITQSPKYLFRKEGQNVTLSCEQNLNHDAMYWYRQDPGQGLRLIYYSQIVNDFQKGDIAEGYSVSREKKESFPLTVTSAQKNPTAFYLCASSAGESSSGNTIYFGEGSWLTVV.

This clone was seen just once. The gene calls are TRBV19 and TRBJ1-5, with no clear D. The CDR3 spans 14 residues. Deletions cut 5 bases from V and 4 bases from J, with 12 bases between. CDR1 LNHDA and CDR2 SQIVND come from the germline V gene (reference sequence). CDR3 sequence: CASSWERVNQPQHF. The CDR3 coding sequence is TGTGCCAGTAGTTGGGAAAGGGTAAATCAGCCCCAGCATTTT.

The chain carries TRBV3-1 (or the pseudogene TRBV3-2) and TRBJ1-6; no clear D gene. The CDR3 sequence is 14 residues long. Germline V gene lookup returns CDR1 LGHDT and CDR2 YNNKEL (reference sequence). Trimming cost V 6 bases and J 7 bases, with 13 bases left between them. The CDR3 reads CASSRRVWNSPLHF. The CDR3 bases are TGTGCCAGCAGTAGAAGGGTTTGGAATTCACCCCTCCACTTT.

This chain joins TRBV5-1 and TRBJ2-1; D is tentatively TRBD1 or TRBD2 (5 bases each). Germline V gene lookup returns CDR1 SGHRS and CDR2 YFSETQ. V lost 0 bases to trimming and J lost 4 bases, with 14 bases between them. The CDR3 contains 16 residues. This chain's CDR3 is CASSLEGELSYNEQFF. CDR3 nucleotide sequence: TGCGCCAGCAGCTTGGAAGGGGAGTTGTCTTACAATGAGCAGTTCTTC.

This clone was picked up one time. This rearrangement joins TRBV29-1 to TRBJ1-4; D might be TRBD1 (6 bases). Per germline, CDR1 SQVTM and CDR2 ANQGSEA. The CDR3 length is 16 residues. Between the trimmed V and J ends, which lost 7 bases and 0 bases, there was a span of 18 bases. This CDR3 is CSARVSDRATNEKLFF. DNA for the CDR3: TGCAGCGCAAGAGTCTCGGACAGAGCAACTAATGAAAAACTGTTTTTT.

The chain links TRBV29-1 to TRBJ2-2, with 12 nucleotides matching TRBD2. V lost 6 bases to trimming and J lost 4 bases; unmatched junction nucleotides: 6. CDR1 and CDR2 (germline): SQVTM, ANQGSEA. The CDR3 has 15 amino acids. Written as DNA, the CDR3 is TGCAGCGTGAAACTAGCGGGAGGCAGCACCGGGGAGCTGTTTTTT. Amino acids: CSVKLAGGSTGELFF.

CDR3 sequence: CASSFQGYEQYF. The CDR3 nucleotides are TGTGCCAGCAGCTTTCAAGGCTACGAGCAGTACTTC. The rearrangement links TRBV7-9 to TRBJ2-7; D not resolved. Trimming left V 3 bases short and J 3 bases short, with 6 bases between. There are 12 residues in the CDR3. Germline values: CDR1 SEHNR, CDR2 FQNEAQ (reference sequence). The complete variable domain, with remaining parts taken from reference TRBV7-9 and TRBJ2-7, reads DTGVSQNPRHKITKRGQNVTFRCDPISEHNRLYWYRQTLGQGPEFLTYFQNEAQLEKSRLLSDRFSAERPKGSFSTLEIQRTEQGDSAMYLCASSFQGYEQYFGPGTRLTVT.

This sequence joins TRBV14 and TRBJ1-6; 10 bases line up with TRBD1. V lost 0 bases to trimming and J lost 1 base; unmatched junction nucleotides: 9. This CDR3 spans 20 amino acids. Germline V CDR1 and CDR2: SGHDN, FVKESK. The DNA of the CDR3 is TGTGCCAGCAGCCAAGATTTAGGACAGGGGGTAGGGTCCTATAATTCACCCCTCCACTTT. Amino acid sequence: CASSQDLGQGVGSYNSPLHF.

The V and J genes are TRBV7-2 and TRBJ2-5, with 8 bases that match TRBD2. V was pared by 5 bases and J by 4 bases, with 6 bases of the junction left unmatched. The germline gives CDR1 SGHTA, CDR2 FQGNSA. The CDR3 covers 14 residues. CDR3 DNA: TGTGCCAGCAGCACTAGGCTAGCGGGAGAGACCCAGTACTTC. Protein: CASSTRLAGETQYF.

The chain links TRBV3-1 (or the pseudogene TRBV3-2) to TRBJ1-2; 8 nucleotides agree with TRBD1. After removal of 4 bases from V and 4 bases from J, the junction contained 11 bases not matched to a gene. The germline V gene encodes CDR1 LGHDT and CDR2 YNNKEL (reference sequence). This CDR3 is 16 amino acids long. CDR3: CASSPSDRAGTYGYTF. CDR3 nucleotides: TGTGCCAGCAGCCCCTCGGACAGGGCTGGGACCTATGGCTACACCTTC.

J is TRBJ1-5 and V is TRBV19; 7 bases fit TRBD1. CDR3 length: 14 residues. Germline CDR1 reads LNHDA; CDR2 reads SQIVND (reference sequence). The junction had 10 bases not matched to a gene; V was cut back by 9 bases and J by 5 bases. As DNA, the CDR3 is TGTGCCAGCAAAGCCAGGGGGAACGATCAGCCCCAGCATTTT. Translating gives CASKARGNDQPQHF.

This chain connects TRBV14 to TRBJ2-7, with 7 bases aligning to TRBD1. Trimming took 1 base from V and 3 from J; bases not matched to a gene: 6. This CDR3 spans 15 amino acids. Germline V gene data show CDR1 as SGHDN and CDR2 as FVKESK. The CDR3 DNA is TGTGCCAGCAGCCAAGGGTTAGACAGGGTCTACGAGCAGTACTTC. Protein: CASSQGLDRVYEQYF.